This entry is about one T cell receptor (beta chain). It has no known antigen specificity. The sample holds no much larger clone one base away, and base qualities are not on file. The sample belongs to a study of identical twins (dated by TCRdb to between 2015 and 2016). Background for the entire study: TCR alpha and beta repertoires from monozygotic twins, unrelated adults of various ages and cord blood were deep-sequenced to test whether fetal clonotypes persist. To rule out contamination, the twin experiments were replicated at different times with different library preparation protocols.

All donors were healthy Caucasians. Three pairs of female monozygotic twins, all aged about 18 to 29 years, were included in the twin cohort. CD4+ and CD8+ T cell populations were isolated with positive isolation kits from Invitrogen. The germline V gene encodes CDR1 MGHDK and CDR2 SYGVNS. The V end gives up 8 bases and the J end 7 bases, leaving 5 bases in the junction not matched to a gene. The CDR3 starts with the cysteine, ends with the phenylalanine, and has 14 residues. Of the read, only the CDR3 DNA is kept; its 42 bases are in frame from base 1. Libraries were made using 5' RACE. The instrument given in TCRdb is Illumina HiSeq 2000. A universal primer binding site was added through template switching, and the final cDNA carried a unique molecular identifier so that TCR cDNA molecules could be counted accurately. First-strand cDNA for TCR alpha and beta chains was synthesized from specific primers in the conserved constant-segment region. To control for contamination, each cDNA library was double barcoded with a SMART-Mk sample barcode plus Illumina barcodes. Two successive PCR steps introduced TruSeq adapter sequences along with Illumina sample barcodes. Sequencing of the TCR alpha and beta cDNA libraries was done on the Illumina HiSeq platform using custom primers. Per the authors' processing: Unique molecular identifiers were extracted from raw reads with MiGEC, and CDR3 positions were determined with MiXCR. Recombination models were inferred per individual with the repgenHMM and IGoR tools using an EM algorithm. Shared clonotype analysis was performed with the tcR package in R, normalizing sharing by the product of cloneset sizes. To study raw recombination free of thymic and clonal selection effects, out-of-frame nonproductive sequences were analyzed. The public reads were run again by TCRdb, first through fastp at Q25 and then through MiXCR, and only productive beta chains were kept. Each entry is one CDR3 protein sequence, shown with its most common DNA and genes. The V and J calls and clone size come from TCRdb's table, not from the authors' own analysis. The sample has 470,000 or so distinct CDR3 sequences on record, 20% to 25% of them singletons. The top ten clones comprise about 2.7% of the sample.

Overall study results and their limits: Invariant T cells such as MAIT and iNKT could partly confound zero-insertion analyses, although diverse VJ usage argued against such confounding for most clonotypes. Fewer insertions were carried by abundant cord blood beta clonotypes, a similar but weaker trend appeared in young adult naive repertoires, and no such trend appeared in memory repertoires. Out-of-frame TCR alpha sequences shared between twins showed an excess of low generation-probability sequences compared with coincidental sharing between unrelated individuals. Out-of-frame TCR alpha sharing in monozygotic twins was systematically underestimated by recombination models, whereas sharing between unrelated individuals was in agreement with the recombination models. Because the same donors could not be followed over many years, the conclusions relied on cross-sectional statistical analysis. The excess sharing between twins in beta out-of-frame sequences was weaker because fewer shared sequences reduced the signal-to-noise ratio.

The same data also contributed to another study, on T cells expressing NK-cell markers. As that second paper reports: Under 10 donors provided sorted CD3+CD56+NKG2C+, CD3+CD56+NKG2C- and CD3+CD56-NKG2C+ T-cell subsets, whose TCR beta-chain repertoires were profiled. Seven of the eight sequenced donors were HCMV-seropositive and one was HCMV-seronegative. In several experiments an anti-gammadeltaTCR antibody was added to restrict sorting to alphabetaTCR-expressing T cells. In roughly 6 donors, the dominant CD3+CD56+NKG2C+ clonotypes were among the top 10 CD8+ clonotypes and accounted for about 1.0-7.5% of CD8+ T cells. Those dominant clonotypes were again the most abundant among CD3+CD56-NKG2C+ cells in several donors, at roughly 25-65%. Whether the expanded NKG2C-expressing T cell clones were specific for HCMV antigens was left unclear. Randomly selected healthy volunteers, three men and five women, were used as the eight sequenced donors. A commercial ELISA kit detecting HCMV-specific IgG in serum was used to determine HCMV serostatus. MIGEC handled demultiplexing of the reads and grouping by UMI, while MiTCR was used to assemble and quantify clonotypes. To remove erroneous sequences, TCR cDNA sequences were retained only when supported by two or more reads. The tcR package was used for downstream repertoire analysis, and clonotypes were matched across fractions by CDR3 nucleotide sequence plus V segment. VDJmatch was used to annotate antigen specificity against VDJdb, with one amino acid substitution in CDR3 allowed.

Sequenced sample: CD4+ T cells sorted from blood. The rearrangement joined TRBV25-1 to TRBJ2-3; a stretch of 14 junction bases matches TRBD2. The source is a woman in her late teens or twenties in good health. The CDR3 reads as follows: CASRLAGGGNTQYF. The DNA sequence follows: TGTGCCAGCCGACTAGCGGGGGGGGGAAATACGCAGTATTTT.